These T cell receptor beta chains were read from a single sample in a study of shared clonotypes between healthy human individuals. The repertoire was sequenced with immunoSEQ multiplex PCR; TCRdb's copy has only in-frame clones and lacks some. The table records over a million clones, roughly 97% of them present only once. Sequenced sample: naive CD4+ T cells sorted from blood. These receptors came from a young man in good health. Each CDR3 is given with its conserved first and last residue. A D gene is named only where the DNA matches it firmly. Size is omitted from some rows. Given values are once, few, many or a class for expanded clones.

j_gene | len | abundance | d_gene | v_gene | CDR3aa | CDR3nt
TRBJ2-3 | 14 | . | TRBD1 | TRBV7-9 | CASMRTGNTDTQYF | TGTGCCAGCATGCGGACAGGGAACACAGATACGCAGTATTTT
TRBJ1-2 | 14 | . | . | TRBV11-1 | CASSPRAGWHGYTF | TGTGCCAGCAGCCCCAGAGCGGGCTGGCACGGCTACACCTTC
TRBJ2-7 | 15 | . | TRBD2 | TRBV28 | CASSWGLAGGYEQYF | TGTGCCAGCAGTTGGGGACTAGCGGGAGGTTACGAGCAGTACTTC
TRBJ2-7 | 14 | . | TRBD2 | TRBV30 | CAWSGLAGLYEQYF | TGTGCCTGGAGTGGGCTAGCGGGACTCTACGAGCAGTACTTC
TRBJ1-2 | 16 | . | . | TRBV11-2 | CASSLSDSLGNYGYTF | TGTGCCAGCAGCTTGTCGGACAGCCTGGGGAACTATGGCTACACCTTC
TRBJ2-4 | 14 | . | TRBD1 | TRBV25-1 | CASTKGGESIIQYF | TGTGCCAGCACGAAAGGGGGCGAATCAATCATTCAGTACTTC
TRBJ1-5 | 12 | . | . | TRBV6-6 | CASSPGVAPQHF | TGTGCCAGCAGCCCAGGGGTGGCGCCCCAGCATTTT
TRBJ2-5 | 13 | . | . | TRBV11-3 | CASSLGQQETQYF | TGTGCCAGCAGCCTAGGACAGCAAGAGACCCAGTACTTC
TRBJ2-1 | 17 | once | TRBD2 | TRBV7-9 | CASSLRLAGAVGDEQFF | TGTGCCAGCAGCCTAAGACTAGCGGGAGCGGTGGGGGATGAGCAGTTCTTC
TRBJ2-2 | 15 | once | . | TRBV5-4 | CASSLARGGTGELFF | TGTGCCAGCAGCTTGGCCAGGGGGGGCACCGGGGAGCTGTTTTTT
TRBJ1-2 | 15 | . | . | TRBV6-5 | CASSYSTGLGGGYTF | TGTGCCAGCAGTTACTCGACAGGCCTCGGGGGAGGCTACACCTTC
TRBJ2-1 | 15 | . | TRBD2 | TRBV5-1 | CASSWGLARLHEQFF | TGCGCCAGCAGCTGGGGACTAGCACGGTTGCATGAGCAGTTCTTC
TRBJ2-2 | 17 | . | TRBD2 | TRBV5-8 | CASSQAPGGRRTGELFF | TGTGCCAGCAGCCAGGCCCCGGGAGGGAGGAGAACCGGGGAGCTGTTTTTT
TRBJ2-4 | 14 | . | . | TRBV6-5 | CASRARLAKNIQYF | TGTGCCAGCAGGGCGAGACTAGCCAAAAACATTCAGTACTTC
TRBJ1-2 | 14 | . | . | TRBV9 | CASSVEQGLYGYTF | TGTGCCAGCAGCGTAGAACAGGGCCTTTATGGCTACACCTTC
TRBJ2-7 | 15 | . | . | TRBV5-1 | CASSLAADNSYEQYF | TGCGCCAGCAGCTTGGCCGCCGACAACTCCTACGAGCAGTACTTC
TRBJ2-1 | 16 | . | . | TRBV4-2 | CASSPQKGGDYNEQFF | TGTGCCAGCAGCCCCCAAAAGGGCGGGGACTACAATGAGCAGTTCTTC
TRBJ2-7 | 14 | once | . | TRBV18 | CASSPRGSSIEQYF | TGTGCCAGCTCACCACGGGGTAGTTCGATCGAGCAGTACTTC
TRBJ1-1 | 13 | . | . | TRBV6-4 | CASSANRDSEAFF | TGTGCCAGCAGTGCAAACAGGGATTCTGAAGCTTTCTTT
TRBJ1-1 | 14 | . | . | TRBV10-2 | CASSVKGRNTEAFF | TGCGCCAGCAGTGTAAAGGGACGGAACACTGAAGCTTTCTTT
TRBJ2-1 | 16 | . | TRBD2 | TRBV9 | CASSVGPSGRVTLQFF | TGTGCCAGCAGCGTAGGGCCCAGCGGGAGAGTTACACTCCAGTTCTTC
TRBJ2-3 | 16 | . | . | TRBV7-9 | CASSLGSRPSTDTQYF | TGTGCCAGCAGCTTAGGATCTAGACCTAGCACAGATACGCAGTATTTT
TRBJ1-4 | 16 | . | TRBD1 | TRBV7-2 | CASSMTGSGFDEKLFF | TGTGCCAGCAGTATGACAGGGTCGGGGTTTGATGAAAAACTGTTTTTT
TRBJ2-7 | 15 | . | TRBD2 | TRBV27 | CASSVRLAGSYEQYF | TGTGCCAGCAGTGTCCGTCTAGCGGGCTCCTACGAGCAGTACTTC
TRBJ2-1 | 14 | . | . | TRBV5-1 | CASSLEGPYNEQFF | TGCGCCAGCAGCTTGGAGGGGCCCTACAATGAGCAGTTCTTC
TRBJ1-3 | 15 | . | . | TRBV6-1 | CASRRTWTAGNTIYF | TGTGCCAGCAGGAGAACTTGGACGGCTGGAAACACCATATATTTT
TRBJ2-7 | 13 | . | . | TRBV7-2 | CASRETSSYEQYF | TGTGCCAGCAGAGAAACTAGCTCCTACGAGCAGTACTTC
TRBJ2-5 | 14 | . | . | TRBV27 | CASSRKAPQETQYF | TGTGCCAGCAGTCGCAAGGCCCCCCAAGAGACCCAGTACTTC
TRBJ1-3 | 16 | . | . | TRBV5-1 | CASSLDPGRSGNTIYF | TGCGCCAGCAGCTTGGATCCCGGACGCTCTGGAAACACCATATATTTT
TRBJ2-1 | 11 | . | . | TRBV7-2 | CASSLFTEQFF | TGTGCCAGCAGCCTCTTCACTGAGCAGTTCTTC
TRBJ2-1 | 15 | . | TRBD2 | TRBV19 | CASSTLAGRYNEQFF | TGTGCCAGTAGTACTTTAGCGGGGCGTTACAATGAGCAGTTCTTC
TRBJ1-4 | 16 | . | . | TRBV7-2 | CASSPEPVRVREKLFF | TGTGCCAGCAGTCCAGAGCCGGTCCGGGTCCGCGAAAAACTGTTTTTT
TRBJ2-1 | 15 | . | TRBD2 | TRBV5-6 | CASSTSTSGRIEQFF | TGTGCCAGCAGCACATCGACTAGCGGGAGAATTGAGCAGTTCTTC
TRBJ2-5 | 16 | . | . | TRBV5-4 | CASSLGQGIPQETQYF | TGTGCCAGCAGCTTGGGCCAAGGTATCCCCCAAGAGACCCAGTACTTC
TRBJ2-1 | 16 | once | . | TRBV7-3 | CASSLRASLPDNEQFF | TGTGCCAGCAGCTTAAGGGCCAGCTTACCTGACAATGAGCAGTTCTTC
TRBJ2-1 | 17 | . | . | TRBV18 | CASSPLGGSSSYNEQFF | TGTGCCAGCTCACCCCTTGGTGGGTCAAGCTCCTACAATGAGCAGTTCTTC
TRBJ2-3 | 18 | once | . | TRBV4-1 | CASSQEFRDLTRPDTQYF | TGCGCCAGCAGCCAAGAATTTCGGGACCTAACTCGGCCAGATACGCAGTATTTT
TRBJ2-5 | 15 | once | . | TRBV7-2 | CASSLSQGLRETQYF | TGTGCCAGCAGCTTGTCTCAGGGCCTGCGAGAGACCCAGTACTTC
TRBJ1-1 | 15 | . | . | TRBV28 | CASTPQPRAVTEAFF | TGTGCCAGCACCCCGCAACCCCGGGCCGTCACTGAAGCTTTCTTT
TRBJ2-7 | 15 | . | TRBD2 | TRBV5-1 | CASSPLAGSSYEQYF | TGCGCCAGCAGCCCGCTAGCGGGAAGCTCCTACGAGCAGTACTTC
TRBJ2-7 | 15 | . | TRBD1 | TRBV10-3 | CAISGTTGGIGEQYF | TGTGCCATCAGTGGCACGACAGGGGGGATAGGCGAGCAGTACTTC
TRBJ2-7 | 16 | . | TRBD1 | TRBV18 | CASSTISGTGSYEQYF | TGTGCCAGCTCAACAATATCCGGGACAGGATCCTACGAGCAGTACTTC
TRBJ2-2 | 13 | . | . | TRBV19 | CASSTFGTGELFF | TGTGCCAGTAGTACCTTCGGCACCGGGGAGCTGTTTTTT
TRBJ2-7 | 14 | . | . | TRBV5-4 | CASSSAAASYEQYF | TGTGCCAGCAGCTCCGCAGCGGCTTCCTACGAGCAGTACTTC
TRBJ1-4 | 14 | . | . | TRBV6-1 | CASSVPGDGEKLFF | TGTGCCAGCAGTGTACCAGGGGATGGTGAAAAACTGTTTTTT
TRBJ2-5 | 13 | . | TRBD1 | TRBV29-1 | CSTKGTGEETQYF | TGCAGCACCAAGGGGACAGGGGAAGAGACCCAGTACTTC
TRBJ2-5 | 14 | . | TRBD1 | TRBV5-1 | CASSHGTAEETQYF | TGCGCCAGCAGCCACGGGACAGCGGAAGAGACCCAGTACTTC
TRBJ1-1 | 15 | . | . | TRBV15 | CATSYQLGGNTEAFF | TGTGCCACCAGCTATCAGTTGGGAGGGAACACTGAAGCTTTCTTT